This T cell receptor beta chain was sequenced in a study of shared clonotypes between healthy human individuals. Adult Caucasians living in Nashville, Tennessee made up all of the donors. Execution of the assay was at deep level. The assay was immunoSEQ multiplex PCR, and TCRdb's table has in-frame clones only and misses some. Here the sample spans a few hundred thousand clones, roughly 79% being singletons. The CDR3 extends over 15 amino acids. The J segment lost 7 bases and the V segment lost 2 bases, leaving 6 bases of the junction unmatched. Germline V lookup: CDR1 ENHRY, CDR2 SYGVKD. The sequence was obtained from a woman between 40 and 50 years old in good health. Some clones in this sample may be carry-over from other donors' samples. The specimen was PBMCs. The chain uses TRBV10-3 and TRBJ1-5; 9 bases are shared with TRBD1. The CDR3 loop reads CAISEVTGGRQPQHF. In DNA form, the CDR3 reads TGTGCCATCAGTGAGGTGACAGGGGGTCGCCAGCCCCAGCATTTT.